The 25 T cell receptor beta chains in this list originate from one sample, sequenced in a study of shared clonotypes between healthy human individuals. Profiling relied on immunoSEQ multiplex PCR, and the TCRdb table lists in-frame clones only, not all of them. The table shows about 2.5 million clones, with about nine tenths occurring only once. The sequenced material came from naive CD4+ T cells from PBMCs. Subset specified: CD45RA+ positively selected. The receptors come from a man younger than 35 in good health. Some clones in this sample may be carry-over from other donors' samples.

V and J are TRBV5-4 and TRBJ2-3, with TRBD1 identical over 9 bases. The CDR3 runs to 16 residues. Germline V gene data show CDR1 as SGHNT and CDR2 as YYREEE (reference sequence). V trimming: 4 bases; J trimming: 0 bases; junction bases outside the gene matches: 6. The CDR3 protein is CASSDPGTGSTDTQYF. The CDR3 nucleotides are TGTGCCAGCAGCGATCCCGGGACAGGGAGCACAGATACGCAGTATTTT.

The rearrangement uses TRBV7-8 and TRBJ2-2; D is perhaps TRBD1 (6 bases). Trimming removed 4 bases from V and 2 bases from J, with 14 bases in between. Germline V lookup: CDR1 SGHVS, CDR2 FQNEAQ. The CDR3 spans 16 residues. DNA for the CDR3: TGTGCCAGCAGCTACCTGGCAGGGGCCAACACCGGGGAGCTGTTTTTT. Translating gives CASSYLAGANTGELFF. Full variable domain (outside the CDR3, taken from reference TRBV7-8 and TRBJ2-2): GAGVSQSPRYKVAKRGQDVALRCDPISGHVSLFWYQQALGQGPEFLTYFQNEAQLDKSGLPSDRFFAERPEGSVSTLKIQRTQQEDSAVYLCASSYLAGANTGELFFGEGSRLTVL.

The V gene is TRBV5-1, the J gene TRBJ2-1; 11 bases line up with TRBD1. The germline gives CDR1 SGHRS, CDR2 YFSETQ. With V trimmed by 4 bases and J by 10 bases, 10 bases remained unmatched. CDR3 length: 15 residues. CDR3 region: CASSREPGQGGEQFF. CDR3 bases: TGCGCCAGCAGCCGCGAACCGGGACAGGGGGGCGAGCAGTTCTTC. Supplemented by reference TRBV5-1 and TRBJ2-1, the full variable domain reads KAGVTQTPRYLIKTRGQQVTLSCSPISGHRSVSWYQQTPGQGLQFLFEYFSETQRNKGNFPGRFSGRQFSNSRSEMNVSTLELGDSALYLCASSREPGQGGEQFFGPGTRLTVL.

This clone has a single count. This chain links TRBV28 with TRBJ2-1; D call uncertain. Germline lookup yields CDR1 MDHEN and CDR2 SYDVKM. V was pared by 3 bases and J by 8 bases, with 11 bases between. CDR3 length equals 13 residues. The CDR3 nucleotides are TGTGCCAGCAGTTTGATAAGCCCGTATGAGCAGTTCTTC. It codes for CASSLISPYEQFF.

The table lists this clone with a count of one. This chain links TRBV6-1 with TRBJ1-1, with D uncertain. Germline V gene sequence: CDR1 MNHNS, CDR2 SASEGT. The ends were cut back, 8 bases at V and 1 base at J, with 14 bases in the middle. The CDR3 runs 14 residues. CDR3 loop: CASLWSGRNTEAFF. The CDR3 DNA is TGTGCCAGCCTCTGGTCCGGCCGGAACACTGAAGCTTTCTTT.

This clone was counted once. The chain is built from TRBV18 and TRBJ2-3, with D maybe TRBD2 (5 bases). The CDR3 is 16 amino acids. Per germline, CDR1 KGHSH and CDR2 LQKENI. The ends were cut back, 3 bases at V and 1 base at J, with 14 bases in the middle. CDR3 sequence reads: CASSPRTDTGTDTQYF. As DNA, the CDR3 is TGTGCCAGCTCACCCCGGACTGACACTGGCACAGATACGCAGTATTTT.

CDR3 sequence (DNA): TGTGCGGCCGGGCGGAGTGAAGCTTTCTTT. It specifies CAAGRSEAFF. V gene TRBV6-5 combines with J gene TRBJ1-1; D is uncertain. Looked up from germline, CDR1 is MNHEY and CDR2 is SVGAGI. The CDR3 extends over 10 amino acids.

The V gene is TRBV18, the J gene TRBJ2-7; D is uncertain. Trimming stripped 6 bases from V and 6 bases from J, with 12 bases between. CDR3 size: 12 residues. Germline loops: CDR1 KGHSH, CDR2 LQKENI. The CDR3 DNA reads TGTGCCAGCTCGTCCGGGCCCCCCGAGCAGTACTTC. This translates into CASSSGPPEQYF.

This chain uses TRBV25-1 with TRBJ2-3; D ambiguous. The germline gives CDR1 MGHDK, CDR2 SYGVNS. The CDR3 is 11 amino acids. V lost 4 bases and J lost 4, with 3 bases in between. The CDR3 DNA reads as TGTGCCAGCAGTGCCGCAGATACGCAGTATTTT. Its protein product is CASSAADTQYF.

This clone has just one count. The chain carries TRBV13 and TRBJ2-7; D is unresolved. The CDR3 extends over 14 amino acids. V was clipped by 4 bases and J by 6 bases, with 16 bases between them. The germline gives CDR1 PRHDT, CDR2 FYEKMQ (reference sequence). CDR3 residues: CASSSSRTAVEQYF. DNA for the CDR3: TGTGCCAGCAGCTCTTCCCGGACGGCGGTCGAGCAGTACTTC.

The CDR3 protein is CASRSTGGLPNEQFF. The CDR3 nucleotides read TGTGCCAGTAGGTCGACAGGGGGCCTACCGAATGAGCAGTTCTTC. The V and J genes are TRBV19 and TRBJ2-1; 10 nucleotides match TRBD1. This CDR3 contains 15 residues. Germline trimming cut 6 bases from V and 7 bases from J; bases unmatched to any gene: 9. Germline V CDR1 and CDR2: LNHDA, SQIVND (reference sequence).

The gene calls are TRBV7-8 and TRBJ1-2; D is ambiguous. Looked up from germline, CDR1 is SGHVS and CDR2 is FQNEAQ. The CDR3 has 13 amino acids. V lost 2 bases to trimming and J lost 8 bases, with 12 bases between them. CDR3 nucleotide sequence: TGTGCCAGCAGCTTACGGGGAACAGTAGGCTACACCTTC. It yields the protein CASSLRGTVGYTF.

V usage is TRBV10-3 and J usage is TRBJ2-3; TRBD2 matches at 8 bases. Trimming cost V 3 bases and J 5 bases; bases outside gene matches: 4. The germline gives CDR1 ENHRY, CDR2 SYGVKD. The CDR3 totals 14 residues. This CDR3 reads CAISDELAGDTQYF. The DNA for the CDR3 is TGTGCCATCAGTGACGAGCTAGCGGGAGATACGCAGTATTTT.

This chain links TRBV1 with TRBJ2-1; the listed D gene, TRBD2, was not tested against the DNA. TRBV1 is tagged as a pseudogene. This CDR3 has 15 residues. CDR3 DNA: TGCACCAGCCGACAGCGACTAGCGGGAGGGGATGAGCAGTTCTTC. Encoded protein: CTSRQRLAGGDEQFF.

The CDR3 sequence: CASTTTDTQYF. The CDR3 bases are TGCGCTTCCACCACCACAGATACGCAGTATTTT. The J gene is TRBJ2-3, the V gene TRBV5-1; D is unclear. This CDR3 comprises 11 residues. CDR1 and CDR2 from the germline V gene are SGHRS and YFSETQ.

J is TRBJ2-3 and V is TRBV5-1; TRBD2 matches 12 bases. The germline CDR1 and CDR2 sequences are SGHRS and YFSETQ. The CDR3 is made up of 17 amino acids. V lost 4 bases to trimming and J lost 1 base; unmatched junction nucleotides: 7. CDR3: CASSPGLAGIGTDTQYF. The CDR3 coding sequence is TGCGCCAGCAGCCCAGGACTAGCGGGAATAGGCACAGATACGCAGTATTTT.

The rearrangement links TRBV19 to TRBJ1-2, with D maybe TRBD1 (5 bases). Trimming took off 6 bases at V and 6 bases at J, with 14 bases between the two ends. The CDR3 runs 13 residues. Germline V gene lookup returns CDR1 LNHDA and CDR2 SQIVND (reference sequence). CDR3 sequence reads: CASSPGGANGYTF. The CDR3 DNA sequence: TGTGCCAGTAGCCCCGGGGGAGCAAATGGCTACACCTTC.

The chain links TRBV7-3 to TRBJ1-1, with 9 positions matching TRBD1. The CDR3 consists of 13 residues. Germline V CDR1 and CDR2: SGHTA, FQGTGA. V lost 5 bases and J lost 10; bases outside the gene matches: 8. The CDR3: CASSPGQGLTAFF. In nucleotides, the CDR3 is TGTGCCAGCAGCCCGGGACAGGGATTGACAGCTTTCTTT.

The chain is built from TRBV23-1 and TRBJ1-5; tentatively, D is TRBD1 (6 bases). TRBV23-1 is given ORF status, its function remaining uncertain. This CDR3 is built from 14 residues. The V end was cut by 6 bases, the J end by 8 bases, with 17 bases between. CDR3 in amino acids: CASRKVGGREPQHF. CDR3 in DNA: TGCGCCAGCAGGAAAGTCGGGGGGCGGGAGCCCCAGCATTTT.

This clone was counted between two and nine times. The chain combines TRBV18 with TRBJ1-1; 8 bases agree with TRBD1. Trimming cost V 4 bases and J 5 bases; bases outside gene matches: 6. The germline CDR1 and CDR2 sequences are KGHSH and LQKENI. The CDR3 has 14 residues. The CDR3 loop reads CASSQAGQDTEAFF. CDR3 in DNA: TGTGCCAGCTCACAAGCGGGACAGGATACTGAAGCTTTCTTT.

A single count supports this clone. The gene calls are TRBV5-1 and TRBJ2-5; no clear D. Per the germline V gene, CDR1 is SGHRS and CDR2 is YFSETQ. This CDR3 comprises 13 residues. The V gene lost 4 bases and the J gene lost 2 bases, with 9 bases spanning the gap. The CDR3 is CASSQQIQETQYF. The CDR3 nucleotides read TGCGCCAGCAGCCAACAGATTCAAGAGACCCAGTACTTC.

The chain carries TRBV6-6 and TRBJ1-4, with 10 bases matching TRBD1. CDR3 size: 15 residues. CDR1 MNHNY and CDR2 SVGAGI come from the germline V gene (reference sequence). V lost 7 bases to trimming and J lost 5 bases; unmatched junction nucleotides: 7. CDR3 sequence reads: CASNVRQGANEKLFF. The CDR3 DNA is TGTGCCAGCAACGTCCGACAGGGGGCGAATGAAAAACTGTTTTTT.

The chain employs TRBV15 and TRBJ2-7; 8 bases fit TRBD2. The CDR3 length is 16 residues. Losses at the gene ends were 0 bases for V and 3 bases for J; bases not matched to a gene: 7. The germline gives CDR1 LNHNV, CDR2 YYDKDF (reference sequence). The CDR3 region has the DNA TGTGCCACCAGCAGAGATCTTGAGGCGGGGGGCTACGAGCAGTACTTC. This translates into CATSRDLEAGGYEQYF.

The chain joins TRBV7-2 to TRBJ2-2; D is possibly TRBD2 (6 bases). Germline V gene data show CDR1 as SGHTA and CDR2 as FQGNSA. The V and J ends lost 5 bases and 2 bases respectively, with 12 bases between them. The CDR3 contains 15 residues. The CDR3 spells CASSRVGLNTGELFF. In nucleotides, the CDR3 is TGTGCCAGCAGCAGGGTTGGACTAAACACCGGGGAGCTGTTTTTT.

This chain connects TRBV5-1 to TRBJ2-2; D not resolved. Trimming removed 4 bases at V and 6 bases at J, with 19 bases between. The CDR3 runs 16 residues. Germline V gives CDR1 SGHRS, CDR2 YFSETQ. The chain's CDR3 is CASSNQAGGGAGELFF. In DNA form, the CDR3 reads TGCGCCAGCAGCAACCAGGCAGGCGGTGGCGCCGGGGAGCTGTTTTTT.